This T cell receptor (beta chain) was recorded in a study of T cells after yellow fever vaccination. Looking at the study overall: Fractions of limited cellularity were prepared by means of SMART-Seq v4 Ultra Low Input.

CDR1 is KGHDR, CDR2 SFDVKD, per germline. The CDR3 consists of 21 residues. The trim removed 1 base at V and 5 bases at J, leaving 14 bases unmatched. UMIs were added to TCR cDNA along with a universal primer site when it was made by 5'RACE template switching. TCRdb used MiXCR to reprocess the 5' RACE reads, holding one entry per CDR3 protein. In the table there are around 67,000 distinct CDR3 sequences, 7.1% of which are singletons. This TCR was recovered from a man between 18 and 35 years old who received the YFV17D yellow fever vaccine. This chain connects TRBV24-1 to TRBJ2-1, with TRBD2 matching over 15 bases. The sequencing here drew on CD8+ T cells sorted from PBMCs, taken about 5 days after the first yellow fever vaccination. CDR3 sequence: CATSDFEITGTSGGLDNEQFF. In DNA form, the CDR3 reads TGTGCCACCAGTGATTTCGAGATTACCGGGACTAGCGGGGGGCTCGACAATGAGCAGTTCTTC.